This T cell receptor beta chain was sequenced in a study of regulatory T cells in long-lasting Graves disease. The germline gives CDR1 SNHLY, CDR2 FYNNEI. Deletions cut 8 bases from V and 0 bases from J, with 13 bases between. This CDR3 region has 14 residues. Documented time point: persistent/refractory GD, antithyroid drugs over 5 years with positive TRAb. PBMC RNA served as the TCR library source. In this sample, this clonotype turned up many times. CDR3 regions were amplified by Arm-PCR using iRepertoire HTBI primers to build TCR beta libraries. Via MiXCR, TCRdb re-called the multiplex PCR reads, giving one row per CDR3 protein. This sample has 700,000 or so distinct CDR3 sequences, with about 30% found just once.

This sequence joins TRBV2 and TRBJ1-2; D might be TRBD1 (5 bases). The receptor was isolated from a female donor with Graves disease. The sample here was peripheral blood mononuclear cells (PBMCs), taken when the disease was refractory, from a patient treated with antithyroid drugs. The CDR3 bases are TGTGCCAGCCGGGGTGACAGCGCTAACTATGGCTACACCTTC. Translated: CASRGDSANYGYTF.